The source of this T cell receptor (beta chain) is a study of shared clonotypes between healthy human individuals. The data were produced by immunoSEQ multiplex PCR, yet TCRdb's version contains in-frame clones alone and is incomplete. The sample has 2 million or so clones; about 95% are singletons. The CDR3 sequence is 13 residues long. The V gene's germline CDR1 is GTSNPN and CDR2 SVGIG (reference sequence). With 2 bases removed from V and 6 bases from J, the gap between germline ends came to 13 bases. In the naive CD8 group, cells lacked CD45RO and were positively selected for CCR7, so terminally differentiated effector memory CD45RA+ cells were left out.

Sequenced material: naive CD8+ T cells sorted from blood. The rearrangement uses TRBV30 and TRBJ1-2, with no clear D. This clonotype was obtained from a man younger than 30 in good health. The CDR3 bases are TGTGCCTGGAGTCCAGGATCCCCTGATGGCTACACCTTC. It encodes CAWSPGSPDGYTF. Full variable domain (rest looked up from reference TRBV30 and TRBJ1-2): SQTIHQWPATLVQPVGSPLSLECTVEGTSNPNLYWYRQAAGRGLQLLFYSVGIGQISSEVPQNLSASRPQDRQFILSSKKLLLSDSGFYLCAWSPGSPDGYTFGSGTRLTVV.